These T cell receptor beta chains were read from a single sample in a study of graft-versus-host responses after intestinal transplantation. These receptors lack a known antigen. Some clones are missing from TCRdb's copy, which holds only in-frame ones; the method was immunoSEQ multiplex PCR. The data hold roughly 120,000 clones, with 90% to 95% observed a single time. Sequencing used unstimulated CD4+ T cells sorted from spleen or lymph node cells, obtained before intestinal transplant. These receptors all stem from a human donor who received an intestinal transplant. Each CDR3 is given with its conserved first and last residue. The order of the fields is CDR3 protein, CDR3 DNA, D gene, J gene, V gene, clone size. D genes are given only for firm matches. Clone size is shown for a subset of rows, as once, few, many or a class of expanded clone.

CASSAVPGLAGGYEQYF TGCGCCAGCAGTGCCGTCCCGGGACTAGCGGGAGGGTACGAGCAGTACTTC TRBD2 TRBJ2-7 TRBV10-2 -
CASSIFSTSSASEETQYF TGTGCCAGTAGTATCTTCTCTACCTCTAGCGCCAGCGAAGAGACCCAGTACTTC - TRBJ2-5 TRBV19 -
CASRQGTDDFDTF TGTGCCAGTAGGCAAGGGACGGATGATTTTGACACCTTC - TRBJ1-2 TRBV19 -
CASSLQGDTGELFF TGTGCCAGCAGCTTACAGGGGGACACCGGGGAGCTGTTTTTT TRBD1 TRBJ2-2 TRBV7-3 -
CASTLTQQETQYF TGTGCCAGCACCCTAACCCAACAAGAGACCCAGTACTTC - TRBJ2-5 TRBV7-9 -
CASTLRGTQYF TGTGCCAGCACCCTACGCGGGACCCAGTACTTC - TRBJ2-5 TRBV27 -
CASSLFGLAADTQYF TGCGCCAGCAGCTTGTTCGGACTAGCTGCAGATACGCAGTATTTT TRBD2 TRBJ2-3 TRBV5-1 -
CTMLGDRGYTF TGCACCATGCTAGGTGACAGGGGCTACACCTTC - TRBJ1-2 TRBV20-1 once
CSVQGVLSYEQYF TGCAGCGTCCAGGGGGTATTGTCCTACGAGCAGTACTTC TRBD1 TRBJ2-7 TRBV29-1 -
CASSLIPPGQGGYEQYF TGCGCCAGCAGCTTGATTCCTCCGGGACAGGGGGGATACGAGCAGTACTTC TRBD1 TRBJ2-7 TRBV5-1 -
CASSQDSYNEQFF TGTGCCAGCAGCCAAGATAGCTACAATGAGCAGTTCTTC - TRBJ2-1 TRBV6-5 -
CASSVLLFDYNEQFF TGTGCCAGCAGCGTACTACTCTTTGACTACAATGAGCAGTTCTTC - TRBJ2-1 TRBV7-9 few
CASSLGTSGRASDNEQFF TGTGCCAGCAGCTTAGGGACTAGCGGGAGGGCCTCGGATAATGAGCAGTTCTTC TRBD2 TRBJ2-1 TRBV11-3 once
CASSSTGGGWEQYF TGTGCCAGCAGCTCGACAGGAGGGGGTTGGGAGCAGTACTTC - TRBJ2-7 TRBV5-6 once
CASSLYQGAEAFF TGCGCCAGCAGCTTGTATCAGGGGGCTGAGGCTTTCTTT TRBD1 TRBJ1-1 TRBV5-1 -
CASSLDSGGLNEQFF TGTGCCAGCAGCTTGGACTCGGGGGGGCTTAATGAGCAGTTCTTC TRBD2 TRBJ2-1 TRBV5-4 -
CASSLLGPGGTEAFF TGTGCCAGCAGTTTATTGGGACCCGGAGGCACTGAAGCTTTCTTT - TRBJ1-1 TRBV28 -
CASRALLGVETQYF TGTGCCAGCCGGGCCCTACTTGGGGTAGAGACCCAGTACTTC - TRBJ2-5 TRBV6-6 -
CASSRDTGGNSPLHF TGTGCCAGCTCGCGGGACACAGGAGGGAATTCACCCCTCCACTTT - TRBJ1-6 TRBV18 -
CASSFSGSYYNEQFF TGTGCCAGCAGCTTTAGCGGGAGCTACTACAATGAGCAGTTCTTC TRBD2 TRBJ2-1 TRBV11-2 -
CASSRGGSTDTQYF TGCGCCAGCAGCCGGGGTGGAAGCACAGATACGCAGTATTTT - TRBJ2-3 TRBV5-1 -
CASSRGQGTGGGFF TGTGCCAGCAGTAGGGGACAGGGGACAGGGGGTGGGTTCTTC TRBD1 TRBJ2-1 TRBV28 -
CASSPGRGVSYGYTF TGTGCCAGCAGTCCCGGTAGGGGGGTTTCATATGGCTACACCTTC - TRBJ1-2 TRBV2 -
CASSGTLRGAYEQYF TGTGCCAGCAGTGGGACACTCCGAGGGGCCTACGAGCAGTACTTC - TRBJ2-7 TRBV27 -
CASSLGSSDTQYF TGTGCCAGCAGCTTAGGCAGCTCCGATACGCAGTATTTT - TRBJ2-3 TRBV11-2 once
CAISESSGTDTQYF TGTGCCATCAGTGAGTCTTCGGGGACAGATACGCAGTATTTT - TRBJ2-3 TRBV10-3 -
CASSTLRDITEAFF TGTGCCAGTAGTACCCTCCGGGACATAACTGAAGCTTTCTTT - TRBJ1-1 TRBV19 -
CASSSPATGGGWKAFF TGTGCCAGCAGTTCTCCTGCGACAGGGGGTGGCTGGAAAGCTTTCTTT TRBD1 TRBJ1-1 TRBV6-5 -
CASSLWSDYGYTF TGTGCCAGCAGTTTATGGAGTGACTATGGCTACACCTTC - TRBJ1-2 TRBV27 -
CASSELIQYF TGCGCCAGCAGTGAACTGATCCAGTACTTC - TRBJ2-5 TRBV10-1 -
CASSLGSFTGELFF TGCGCCAGCAGCTTGGGCAGCTTCACCGGGGAGCTGTTTTTT - TRBJ2-2 TRBV5-1 -
CASSLGKNYGYTF TGTGCCAGCAGCTTGGGCAAGAACTATGGCTACACCTTC - TRBJ1-2 TRBV5-8 once
CASPLAIRTDTQYF TGTGCCTCACCCCTAGCGATCCGCACAGATACGCAGTATTTT - TRBJ2-3 TRBV25-1 -
CASSYSRLQETQYF TGTGCCAGCAGTTACTCTCGACTCCAAGAGACCCAGTACTTC - TRBJ2-5 TRBV6-6 -
CASSLAPSGNTIYF TGCGCCAGCAGCTTGGCCCCATCTGGAAACACCATATATTTT - TRBJ1-3 TRBV5-1 -
CASTNVQNEKLFF TGTGCCAGTACTAATGTACAGAATGAAAAACTGTTTTTT - TRBJ1-4 TRBV19 -
CASAPLEQFF TGTGCCAGCGCCCCCCTTGAGCAGTTCTTC - TRBJ2-1 TRBV12-1 -
CASSVGPQQFF TGCGCCAGCAGCGTGGGCCCCCAGCAGTTCTTC - TRBJ2-1 TRBV5-1 -
CASSTSGSHEQFF TGCGCCAGCAGCACTAGCGGGAGTCATGAGCAGTTCTTC TRBD2 TRBJ2-1 TRBV10-1 -
CASSLSMNTEAFF TGCGCCAGCAGCTTGTCTATGAACACTGAAGCTTTCTTT - TRBJ1-1 TRBV5-1 -